Included here is one T cell receptor (beta chain) sequence, with context. Its antigen remains unidentified. TCRdb's table, derived via immunoSEQ multiplex PCR, lists solely in-frame clones and lacks some. The sample includes approximately 160,000 clones, more than 70% of them seen just once. This record belongs to a study of cytomegalovirus exposure and HLA in healthy donors. Study-wide results and caveats: A list of 150 or so TCR beta chains associated with cytomegalovirus was given. Rarity marked most TCR sequences, yet some public TCRs occurred in many donors. It was confirmed in vitro that a few of the CMV-associated chains were specific for CMV antigens.

Germline lookup yields CDR1 SQVTM and CDR2 ANQGSEA. The CDR3 is 14 residues long. V lost 1 base and J lost 12; bases outside the gene matches: 9. The receptor was derived from a man aged 25-45 years in good health and CMV-seropositive. Sample: PBMCs. The gene calls are TRBV29-1 and TRBJ2-1, with 10 nucleotides matching TRBD2. DNA for the CDR3: TGCAGCGTTGAAGGATCTGGACTAGCGGTTCGGCAGTTCTTC. Amino acid sequence: CSVEGSGLAVRQFF.